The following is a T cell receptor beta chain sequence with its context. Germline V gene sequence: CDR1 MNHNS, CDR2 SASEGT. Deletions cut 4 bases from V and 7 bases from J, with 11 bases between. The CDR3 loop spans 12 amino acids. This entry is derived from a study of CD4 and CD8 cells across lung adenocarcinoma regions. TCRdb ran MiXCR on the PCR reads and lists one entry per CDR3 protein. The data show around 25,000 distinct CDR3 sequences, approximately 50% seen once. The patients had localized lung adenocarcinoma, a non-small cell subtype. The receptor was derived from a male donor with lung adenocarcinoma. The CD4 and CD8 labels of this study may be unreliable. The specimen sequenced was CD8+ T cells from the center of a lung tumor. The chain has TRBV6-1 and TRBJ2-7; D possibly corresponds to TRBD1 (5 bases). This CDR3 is CASSGQSFEQYF. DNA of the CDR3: TGTGCCAGCAGTGGACAGAGTTTTGAGCAGTACTTC.